The clone carrying this T cell receptor beta chain was observed a few times. This entry comes from a study of shared clonotypes between healthy human individuals. Across the whole study: Used for every donor were three CD4 naive, three CD4 memory, two CD8 naive and one CD8 memory plate.

The naive CD8 population came from CD45RO-negative cells selected for CCR7, without terminally differentiated effector memory CD45RA+ cells. Every contributor of samples was a Caucasian grown-up residing in Nashville, Tennessee. Clones were sequenced by immunoSEQ multiplex PCR, and TCRdb holds only the in-frame ones, with some missing. The sample gives roughly 890,000 clones, 92% of which show up once; more than 20% is in the top ten. This sequence was found in a man aged 25 to 45 in good health. Material for sequencing was naive CD8+ T cells sorted from blood.

The CDR3 reads CASSHRTGSRNEKLFF. CDR3 nucleotide sequence: TGTGCCAGCAGCCACAGGACAGGGTCTCGGAATGAAAAACTGTTTTTT. This chain uses TRBV7-2 with TRBJ1-4, with 8 positions matching TRBD1. The germline gives CDR1 SGHTA, CDR2 FQGNSA. The CDR3 is 16 residues long. Germline trimming cut 5 bases from V and 5 bases from J; bases unmatched to any gene: 10.